Listed below are T cell receptor beta chains from one sample, sequenced in a study of blood T cell repertoires in COVID-19. Clones were sequenced by immunoSEQ multiplex PCR, and TCRdb holds only the in-frame ones, with some missing. In the table there are some 93,000 clones, approximately 86% of which are singletons. Sequenced material: peripheral blood. The source is a woman of 80 years or more with acute or convalescent COVID-19. The CDR3 runs from the conserved cysteine through the conserved F or W. Fields, in order: J gene, CDR3 length, V gene, CDR3 protein.

J: TRBJ1-5
length: 16
V: TRBV19
CDR3: CASSDEQGGINQPQHF

J: TRBJ2-7
length: 17
V: TRBV18
CDR3: CASSSLGQTAFSYEQYF

J: TRBJ2-3
length: 17
V: TRBV9
CDR3: CASSEIQRGRPPGPQYF

J: TRBJ2-5
length: 17
V: TRBV7-2
CDR3: CASSLAGTSGAQETQYF

J: TRBJ1-6
length: 13
V: TRBV5-1
CDR3: CASSTQTGSPLHF

J: TRBJ2-3
length: 17
V: TRBV24-1
CDR3: CATSDLGEGSSTDTQYF

J: TRBJ2-7
length: 14
V: TRBV3-1/TRBV3-2
CDR3: CASSQRAGGGEQYF

J: TRBJ2-1
length: 16
V: TRBV9
CDR3: CASSVAGGEAFGEQFF

J: TRBJ2-5
length: 15
V: TRBV11-3
CDR3: CASRHGQGARETQYF

J: TRBJ2-2
length: 17
V: TRBV5-1
CDR3: CASSLTPLFGRAGELFF

J: TRBJ1-5
length: 13
V: TRBV12-3/TRBV12-4
CDR3: CASSRVANQPQHF

J: TRBJ2-1
length: 16
V: TRBV11-2
CDR3: CASSKTGTSAYNEQFF

J: TRBJ1-5
length: 13
V: TRBV5-1
CDR3: CASTPQGGQPQHF

J: TRBJ2-1
length: 16
V: TRBV6-1
CDR3: CASSVKPHISYNEQFF

J: TRBJ2-3
length: 16
V: TRBV7-3
CDR3: CASSLVGQGVTDTQYF

J: TRBJ2-1
length: 18
V: TRBV5-1
CDR3: CASRPLEGTRRIIDEQFF

J: TRBJ1-2
length: 13
V: TRBV29-1
CDR3: CSTHGQLLGGYTF

J: TRBJ1-2
length: 15
V: TRBV3-1/TRBV3-2
CDR3: CASSHRQGLNYGYTF

J: TRBJ2-1
length: 16
V: TRBV11-1
CDR3: CASSRTSGGGYNEQFF

J: TRBJ2-5
length: 16
V: TRBV3-1/TRBV3-2
CDR3: CASSQAVTSGRETQYF

J: TRBJ1-5
length: 14
V: TRBV19
CDR3: CASETAGRHQPQHF

J: TRBJ1-1
length: 13
V: TRBV10-1
CDR3: CASTSDWNTEAFF

J: TRBJ1-3
length: 16
V: TRBV5-1
CDR3: CASSLGTASSGNTIYF

J: TRBJ2-7
length: 14
V: TRBV29-1
CDR3: CSVVLVDRGREQYF

J: TRBJ2-2
length: 13
V: TRBV7-9
CDR3: CASSFLRTGELFF

J: TRBJ2-3
length: 17
V: TRBV18
CDR3: CASSPPFGQGATDTQYF

J: TRBJ1-4
length: 13
V: TRBV30
CDR3: CAWGRDRAEKLFF

J: TRBJ2-7
length: 13
V: TRBV10-3
CDR3: CAIRAALANEQYF

J: TRBJ1-1
length: 14
V: TRBV10-3
CDR3: CAIKTQGANTEAFF

J: TRBJ1-2
length: 16
V: TRBV28
CDR3: CASSSTGTGVVYGYTF

J: TRBJ2-7
length: 14
V: TRBV6-6
CDR3: CASRWGGGNDEQYF

J: TRBJ2-7
length: 15
V: TRBV10-3
CDR3: CAISAGTLGRDGQYF

J: TRBJ2-7
length: 14
V: TRBV11-2
CDR3: CASSSNRGIYEQYF

J: TRBJ2-7
length: 17
V: TRBV6-1
CDR3: CASSEEVAGSRGGEQYF

J: TRBJ2-6
length: 17
V: TRBV5-4
CDR3: CASSLRQGLPGANVLTF

J: TRBJ2-2
length: 15
V: TRBV7-2
CDR3: CASSWLTGNTGELFF

J: TRBJ2-5
length: 15
V: TRBV2
CDR3: CASSEIGGLYETQYF

J: TRBJ1-3
length: 16
V: TRBV4-1
CDR3: CASSQEGSLSGNTIYF

J: TRBJ1-2
length: 13
V: TRBV6-5
CDR3: CASGQGLPYGYTF

J: TRBJ2-2
length: 16
V: TRBV7-3
CDR3: CASSLNTGKGTGELFF

J: TRBJ1-1
length: 13
V: TRBV5-1
CDR3: CASSLAGGAEAFF

J: TRBJ2-2
length: 11
V: TRBV7-3
CDR3: CASSLTGELFF

J: TRBJ1-5
length: 15
V: TRBV27
CDR3: CASSFGQGGGQPQHF

J: TRBJ1-5
length: 16
V: TRBV24-1
CDR3: CATSDPGTGKNQPQHF

J: TRBJ2-1
length: 15
V: TRBV27
CDR3: CASSDGQGAINEQFF

J: TRBJ1-2
length: 13
V: TRBV5-4
CDR3: CASSSETPSGYTF

J: TRBJ2-7
length: 15
V: TRBV7-2
CDR3: CASSRAGQGSWEQYF

J: TRBJ1-5
length: 17
V: TRBV5-4
CDR3: CASSSTQGKGSNQPQHF

J: TRBJ2-7
length: 15
V: TRBV5-8
CDR3: CASSFLGQGKGEQYF

J: TRBJ1-4
length: 13
V: TRBV6-5
CDR3: CATRTGGFEKLFF

J: TRBJ2-7
length: 11
V: TRBV20-1
CDR3: CSAYTGLEQYF

J: TRBJ2-7
length: 14
V: TRBV5-1
CDR3: CASSSETGAYEQYF

J: TRBJ2-7
length: 16
V: TRBV5-1
CDR3: CASAPVGGGPSYEQYF

J: TRBJ2-7
length: 15
V: TRBV15
CDR3: CATSRDAGGWNEQYF

J: TRBJ2-1
length: 12
V: TRBV5-1
CDR3: CASSLVANEQFF